This TCR beta chain was profiled in a study of chemoradiotherapy in HPV16-positive cancers. Background on the study: Candidate HPV-specific clones and shared TCR motifs came from a couple of HPV16-positive patients.

V shed 0 bases, J shed 3 bases, and the junction held 3 bases outside the gene matches. The length of the CDR3 is 14 residues. Germline CDR1 reads SGHRS; CDR2 reads YFSETQ. The repertoire was sequenced with immunoSEQ multiplex PCR; TCRdb's copy has only in-frame clones and lacks some. The table lists about 5,100 clones, more than 60% of them singletons, with approximately 14% in the top ten. The starting material was tumor tissue, obtained from a patient who underwent chemoradiotherapy. The chain combines TRBV5-1 with TRBJ2-7; 7 bases line up with TRBD1. The TCR sequence derives from a human donor with HPV-associated anogenital cancer. The CDR3, as DNA: TGCGCCAGCAGCTTGGGACAGGGTCGCTACGAGCAGTACTTC. Its translation is CASSLGQGRYEQYF.